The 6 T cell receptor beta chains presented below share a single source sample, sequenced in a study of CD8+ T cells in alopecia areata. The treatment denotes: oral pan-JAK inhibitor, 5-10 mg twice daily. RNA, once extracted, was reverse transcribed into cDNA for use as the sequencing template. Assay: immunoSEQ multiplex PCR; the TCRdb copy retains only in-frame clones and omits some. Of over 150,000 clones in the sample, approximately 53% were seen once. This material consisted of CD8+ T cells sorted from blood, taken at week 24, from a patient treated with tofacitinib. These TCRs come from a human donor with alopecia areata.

The CDR3 is CASSFTGSGYYEQYF. In DNA, the CDR3 is TGTGCCAGCAGCTTTACAGGCTCAGGGTACTACGAGCAGTACTTC. The V call is TRBV13, the J call TRBJ2-7, with D possibly matching TRBD1 (5 bases). The V gene lost 3 bases and the J gene lost 3 bases, with 15 bases spanning the gap. CDR1 PRHDT and CDR2 FYEKMQ come from the germline V gene (reference sequence). The CDR3 has 15 amino acids. The entire variable domain, with the rest obtained from reference TRBV13 and TRBJ2-7, is as follows: AAGVIQSPRHLIKEKRETATLKCYPIPRHDTVYWYQQGPGQDPQFLISFYEKMQSDKGSIPDRFSAQQFSDYHSELNMSSLELGDSALYFCASSFTGSGYYEQYFGPGTRLTVT.

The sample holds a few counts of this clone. CDR3 DNA: TGCGCCAGCAGCCCTCGTTCCATGGACACTGAAGCTTTCTTT. Encoded protein: CASSPRSMDTEAFF. The chain combines TRBV5-1 with TRBJ1-1; D gene uncertain. The V gene's germline CDR1 is SGHRS and CDR2 YFSETQ. The CDR3 contains 14 residues. Trimming cost V 4 bases and J 3 bases, with 13 bases left between them.

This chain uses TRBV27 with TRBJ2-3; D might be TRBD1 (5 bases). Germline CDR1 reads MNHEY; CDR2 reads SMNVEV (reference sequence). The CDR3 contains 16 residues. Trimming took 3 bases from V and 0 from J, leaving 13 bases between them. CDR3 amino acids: CASSLVDSISTDTQYF. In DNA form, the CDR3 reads TGTGCCAGCAGTTTGGTCGACAGTATTAGCACAGATACGCAGTATTTT.

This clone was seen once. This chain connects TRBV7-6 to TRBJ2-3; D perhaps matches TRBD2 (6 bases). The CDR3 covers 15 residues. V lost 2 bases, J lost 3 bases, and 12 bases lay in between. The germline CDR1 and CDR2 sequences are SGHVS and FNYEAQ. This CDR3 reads CASSLTSLATDTQYF. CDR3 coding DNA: TGTGCCAGCAGCTTAACCTCACTAGCTACAGATACGCAGTATTTT.

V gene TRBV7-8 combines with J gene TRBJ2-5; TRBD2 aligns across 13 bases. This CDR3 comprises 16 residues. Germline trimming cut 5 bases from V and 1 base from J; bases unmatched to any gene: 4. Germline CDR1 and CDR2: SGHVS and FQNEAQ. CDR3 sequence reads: CASSHGLAGVQETQYF. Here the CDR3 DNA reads TGTGCCAGCAGCCATGGACTAGCGGGGGTCCAAGAGACCCAGTACTTC.

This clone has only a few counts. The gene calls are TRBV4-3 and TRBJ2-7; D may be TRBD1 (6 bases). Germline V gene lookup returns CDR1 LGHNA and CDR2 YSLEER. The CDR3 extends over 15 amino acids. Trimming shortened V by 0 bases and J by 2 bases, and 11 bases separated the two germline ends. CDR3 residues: CASSQDPAGAYEQYF. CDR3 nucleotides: TGCGCCAGCAGCCAAGATCCCGCAGGGGCCTACGAGCAGTACTTC.